The clone carrying this T cell receptor beta chain has a count of ten or more. Antigen unknown. The data were taken from a study of T cells after yellow fever vaccination. Study background: Any fraction with a low cell number was prepared using SMART-Seq v4 Ultra Low Input. The study's findings and limits: Clonotype sharing between CD4 and CD8 compartments was small.

A 5'RACE template-switching step, the method used to make TCR cDNA, added a universal primer site and UMIs. TCRdb reprocessed the 5' RACE reads via MiXCR and lists one record per CDR3 protein. The sample yields 300,000 or so distinct CDR3 sequences, 3.5% to 4.5% seen once. The sequencing here drew on PBMCs, taken 5 days after the yellow fever booster vaccination. The sequence was obtained from a man younger than 35 who received the YFV17D yellow fever vaccine.

In nucleotides, the CDR3 is TGCGCCAGCAGCCAAGGGGGAACAGGGTACTCCTATGGCTACACCTTC. It translates to CASSQGGTGYSYGYTF. This chain connects TRBV4-3 to TRBJ1-2, with a possible D match to TRBD1 (6 bases). CDR3 length: 16 residues. The germline V gene encodes CDR1 LGHNA and CDR2 YSLEER. Deletions cut 1 base from V and 4 bases from J, with 16 bases between.